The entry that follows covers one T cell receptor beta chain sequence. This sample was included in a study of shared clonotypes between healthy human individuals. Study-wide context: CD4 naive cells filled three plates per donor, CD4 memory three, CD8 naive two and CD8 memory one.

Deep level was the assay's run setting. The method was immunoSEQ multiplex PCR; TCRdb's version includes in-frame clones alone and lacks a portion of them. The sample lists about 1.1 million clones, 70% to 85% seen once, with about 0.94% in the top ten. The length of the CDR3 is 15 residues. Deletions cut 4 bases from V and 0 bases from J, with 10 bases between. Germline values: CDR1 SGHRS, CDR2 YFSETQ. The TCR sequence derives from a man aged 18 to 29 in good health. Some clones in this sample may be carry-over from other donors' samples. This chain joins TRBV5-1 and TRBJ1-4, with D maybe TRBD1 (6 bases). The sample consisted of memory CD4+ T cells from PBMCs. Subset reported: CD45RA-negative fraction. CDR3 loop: CASSTSGATNEKLFF. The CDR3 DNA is TGCGCCAGCAGCACTTCAGGGGCAACTAATGAAAAACTGTTTTTT.